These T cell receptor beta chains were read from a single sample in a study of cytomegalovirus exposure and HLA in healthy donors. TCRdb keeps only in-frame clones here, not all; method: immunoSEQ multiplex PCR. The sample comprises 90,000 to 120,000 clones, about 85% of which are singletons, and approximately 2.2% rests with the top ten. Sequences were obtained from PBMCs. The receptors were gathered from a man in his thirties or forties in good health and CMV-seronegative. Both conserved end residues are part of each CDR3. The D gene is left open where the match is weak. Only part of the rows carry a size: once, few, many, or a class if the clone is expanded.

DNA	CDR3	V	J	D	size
TGTGCCTGGGCGGGACAGGGAAGCAATGAGCAGTTCTTC	CAWAGQGSNEQFF	TRBV30	TRBJ2-1	TRBD1	.
TGTGCCTGGAGTATCAGGGGAGCAACTAATGAAAAACTGTTTTTT	CAWSIRGATNEKLFF	TRBV30	TRBJ1-4	.	.
TGTGCCAGCAGCTTAAGGGGCAGCACTGAAGCTTTCTTT	CASSLRGSTEAFF	TRBV7-3	TRBJ1-1	.	.
TGTGCCAGCAGCTTAGTTGGGACAATCTATGGCTACACCTTC	CASSLVGTIYGYTF	TRBV7-9	TRBJ1-2	.	.
TGTGCCAGCTCTTCAGGGGGGAATTCACCCCTCCACTTT	CASSSGGNSPLHF	TRBV18	TRBJ1-6	TRBD1	.
TGTGCCAGCAGTTTGTTTGACAGGGGAAGAACTGAAGCTTTCTTT	CASSLFDRGRTEAFF	TRBV27	TRBJ1-1	TRBD1	.
TGCGCCAGCAGCCAAGATGGGAGGGGGGGCGGCCAGCCCCAGCATTTT	CASSQDGRGGGQPQHF	TRBV4-1	TRBJ1-5	.	.
TGTGCCAGCAGCTTAACGACAGCTGGGAATGAAAAACTGTTTTTT	CASSLTTAGNEKLFF	TRBV7-6	TRBJ1-4	.	.
TGTGCCAGCAGCTCAAAGACAGGGGGAAACACCGGGGAGCTGTTTTTT	CASSSKTGGNTGELFF	TRBV5-4	TRBJ2-2	TRBD1	.
TGTGCCATCAGTGATACAGGGGGCAGAGATGAAAAACTGTTTTTT	CAISDTGGRDEKLFF	TRBV10-3	TRBJ1-4	TRBD1	.
TGCAGCGTAAGACTAGAGTCCTACGAGCAGTACTTC	CSVRLESYEQYF	TRBV29-1	TRBJ2-7	.	.
TGTGCCATAAACCGAGTAGCGGGAGGAAACAATGAGCAGTTCTTC	CAINRVAGGNNEQFF	TRBV10-3	TRBJ2-1	TRBD2	once
TGTGCCAGCAGCTGGGACACCCGCGAGCAGTACTTC	CASSWDTREQYF	TRBV28	TRBJ2-7	.	.
TGTGCCAGCAGGGAGCAGGGGCCCTCCGTTAGTCAGCCCCAGCATTTT	CASREQGPSVSQPQHF	TRBV28	TRBJ1-5	.	.
TGTGCCAGCAGCTTAGGGCAGGGACTAGCGGGGGAGCAGTACTTC	CASSLGQGLAGEQYF	TRBV11-2	TRBJ2-7	TRBD2	.
TGTGCCAGCAGGACAGGGGGCCGCACTGAAGCTTTCTTT	CASRTGGRTEAFF	TRBV27	TRBJ1-1	TRBD1	once
TGTGCTAGCAGCTTAGAAAGGGGCGGTGAAGCTTTCTTT	CASSLERGGEAFF	TRBV7-7	TRBJ1-1	.	few
TGTGCCAGCAGGGTGGGGGGTAGCGGTTACAATGAGCAGTTCTTC	CASRVGGSGYNEQFF	TRBV6-1	TRBJ2-1	.	.
TGCGCCAGCAGCTTCCGCCAGGGGGCTGGGCGAGAGACCCAGTACTTC	CASSFRQGAGRETQYF	TRBV5-1	TRBJ2-5	TRBD1	.
TGCGCCAGCGGGCGGGCCGGCGAGGAGACCCAGTACTTC	CASGRAGEETQYF	TRBV10-1	TRBJ2-5	.	.